Listed here is a single T cell receptor (beta chain). The antigen is undetermined. One end of the junction varies from germline; a read error may be responsible. This sample was taken from a study of response to subunit inactivated influenza vaccine. In TCRdb, the RT-PCR reads were re-called with MiXCR into one record per CDR3 protein. The sample lists about 570,000 distinct CDR3 sequences; 12% were seen once. Whole-study findings and limits: Authors suggested seasonal influenza vaccinations each recruit few new T cells.

The germline V gene encodes CDR1 SEHNR and CDR2 FQNEAQ (reference sequence). CDR3 size: 15 residues. Specimen: PBMCs from blood, collected on the day of vaccination. This receptor was taken from a man between 50 and 59 years old who received an inactivated influenza vaccine. The chain combines TRBV7-9 with TRBJ2-1; 7 positions match TRBD2. Written as DNA, the CDR3 is TGTGCCAGCAGCTTCGCGGGACTAAATTACAATAAGCAGTTCTTC. Amino acids: CASSFAGLNYNKQFF.